Shown below are 15 T cell receptor beta chains from a single sample sequenced in a study of T cell repertoires in cytomegalovirus infection (dated by TCRdb to about 2019). Sequencing relied on an Illumina HiSeq 1500. Clones were called with MiXCR by TCRdb after fastp trimmed the public reads at Q25, and only in-frame beta chains were retained. Records with the same CDR3 protein are collapsed into one entry carrying the most frequent genes and DNA. The sample table shows about half a million distinct CDR3 sequences, and roughly 43% are seen once. Of the sample, 43% falls within the top ten clones. The sample's treatment or condition label is to be understood as: in vitro stimulation with specific CMV peptide epitopes to enrich CMV-specific T cells. The antigens for these receptors are not known. The specimen was cultured PBMCs, collected from culture after CMV antigen stimulation. The receptors were sampled from a human donor in good health (CMV status not recorded). Some clones in this sample may be carry-over from other donors' samples.

V usage is TRBV12-3 or TRBV12-4 and J usage is TRBJ1-4; 7 bases align to TRBD1. This CDR3 comprises 14 residues. With V trimmed by 8 bases and J by 6 bases, 9 bases remained unmatched. The DNA for the CDR3 is TGTGCCAGCGGCAGGGGGGGGTTGGATGAAAAACTGTTTTTT. Amino acid sequence: CASGRGGLDEKLFF.

The genes are TRBV6-5 and TRBJ1-1; D may be TRBD1 (6 bases). Germline-derived CDR1 and CDR2 are MNHEY and SVGAGI. V was clipped by 5 bases and J by 3 bases, with 10 bases between them. The CDR3 consists of 13 residues. This CDR3 is CASSIRQDTEAFF. The DNA for the CDR3 is TGTGCCAGCAGTATCCGACAGGACACTGAAGCTTTCTTT.

The chain uses TRBV12-3 or TRBV12-4 and TRBJ1-6, with TRBD1 matching 7 bases. Trimming took 3 bases from V and 5 from J; bases not matched to a gene: 4. This CDR3 contains 15 residues. CDR3 DNA: TGTGCCAGCAGTTTGCGGGACAGCGATAATTCACCCCTCCACTTT. This codes for CASSLRDSDNSPLHF.

This clonotype was picked up a small number of times. The rearrangement links TRBV27 to TRBJ1-1; D is unclear. This CDR3 comprises 14 residues. The V gene's germline CDR1 is MNHEY and CDR2 SMNVEV (reference sequence). Trimming took 6 bases from V and 4 from J, leaving 15 bases between them. CDR3 coding DNA: TGTGCCAGCAGGTCAGGCCTACGGGGCACTGAAGCTTTCTTT. It encodes CASRSGLRGTEAFF.

This clonotype appeared many times. V is TRBV7-2 and J is TRBJ1-2; D is unclear. The germline V gene encodes CDR1 SGHTA and CDR2 FQGNSA. CDR3 size: 16 residues. V dropped 8 bases and J dropped 5 bases, with 24 bases sitting between them. The CDR3 sequence is CASFSLKYRSFYGYTF. The CDR3 DNA is TGTGCCAGCTTCTCTTTGAAGTACCGGAGCTTTTATGGCTACACCTTC.

This clonotype was seen a handful of times. The chain combines TRBV7-2 with TRBJ1-1, with D tentatively TRBD1 (5 bases). This CDR3 contains 15 residues. The germline V gene has CDR1 SGHTA and CDR2 FQGNSA. Trimming removed 3 bases from V and 1 base from J, with 12 bases in between. The CDR3 loop reads CASSFSGGSNTEAFF. The CDR3 bases are TGTGCCAGCAGCTTCTCGGGGGGGTCGAACACTGAAGCTTTCTTT.

The chain couples TRBV6-2 or TRBV6-3 to TRBJ2-1; TRBD1 or TRBD2 may be the D gene (6 bases each). The ends were cut back, 2 bases at V and 10 bases at J, with 15 bases in the middle. This CDR3 is built from 14 residues. The V gene's germline CDR1 is MNHEY and CDR2 SVGEGT. The CDR3: CASSYPRWGAEQFF. Written as DNA, the CDR3 is TGTGCCAGCAGTTACCCGAGATGGGGGGCCGAGCAGTTCTTC.

This clonotype was counted a few times. The chain carries TRBV7-2 and TRBJ2-1; 7 bases map to TRBD1. The V segment lost 6 bases and the J segment 7 bases; nucleotides outside the gene matches: 9. CDR1 SGHTA and CDR2 FQGNSA come from the germline V gene. The CDR3 length is 14 residues. The CDR3 nucleotides are TGTGCCAGCAGGCGACAACAGGGGTTTAATGAGCAGTTCTTC. Translating it yields CASRRQQGFNEQFF.

The chain couples TRBV7-2 to TRBJ2-1; D is unresolved. Germline V gene lookup returns CDR1 SGHTA and CDR2 FQGNSA. This CDR3 contains 14 residues. Trimming cost V 1 base and J 4 bases, with 8 bases left between them. DNA for the CDR3: TGTGCCAGCAGCTTAGGAGACACGTACAATGAGCAGTTCTTC. It codes for CASSLGDTYNEQFF.

There are a few counts of this clonotype. The chain carries TRBV4-3 and TRBJ2-1; 7 nucleotides align to TRBD2. Germline values: CDR1 LGHNA, CDR2 YSLEER. V shed 1 base, J shed 12 bases, and the junction held 9 bases outside the gene matches. The CDR3 runs 14 residues. In DNA, the CDR3 is TGCGCCAGCAGCCAAGGGTGGGAGGGCCTTGGGCAGTTCTTC. Residues: CASSQGWEGLGQFF.

The CDR3 loop reads CASSIRRDNQPQHF. CDR3 DNA: TGTGCCAGTAGTATTAGACGGGACAATCAGCCCCAGCATTTT. V gene TRBV19 combines with J gene TRBJ1-5; D is unclear. The CDR3 covers 14 residues. Trimming removed 3 bases at V and 3 bases at J, with 9 bases between. Looked up from germline, CDR1 is LNHDA and CDR2 is SQIVND (reference sequence). Full variable domain (rest looked up from reference TRBV19 and TRBJ1-5): DGGITQSPKYLFRKEGQNVTLSCEQNLNHDAMYWYRQDPGQGLRLIYYSQIVNDFQKGDIAEGYSVSREKKESFPLTVTSAQKNPTAFYLCASSIRRDNQPQHFGDGTRLSIL.

The chain carries TRBV7-2 and TRBJ1-6; no clear D. In germline, CDR1 is SGHTA, CDR2 FQGNSA. This CDR3 has 18 residues. Trimming removed 1 base at V and 1 base at J, with 14 bases between. The CDR3 region has the DNA TGTGCCAGCAGCTTAGTGGGAGGGAGAAGGTCCTATAATTCACCCCTCCACTTT. Protein: CASSLVGGRRSYNSPLHF.

This clonotype occurred a few times. This chain uses TRBV6-1 with TRBJ2-3; D is perhaps TRBD2 (5 bases). The germline gives CDR1 MNHNS, CDR2 SASEGT. The ends were cut back, 3 bases at V and 0 bases at J, with 10 bases in the middle. This CDR3 contains 15 residues. The CDR3 protein is CASSDGGRSTDTQYF. The DNA of the CDR3 is TGTGCCAGCAGTGACGGAGGCCGGAGCACAGATACGCAGTATTTT.

The CDR3 region is CASRPPGGIDTQYF. CDR3 in DNA: TGTGCCAGCAGGCCGCCTGGCGGGATAGATACGCAGTATTTT. The V call is TRBV12-3 or TRBV12-4, the J call TRBJ2-3; possible D gene TRBD2, 6 bases. The CDR3 runs to 14 residues. V lost 6 bases, J lost 5 bases, and 15 bases lay in between.

The genes are TRBV11-3 and TRBJ2-2; D unclear. Trimming stripped 5 bases from V and 4 bases from J, with 14 bases between. The germline V gene encodes CDR1 SGHNT and CDR2 YENEEA. The CDR3 is made up of 15 amino acids. The CDR3 nucleotides are TGTGCCAGCAGCCACCCCGCGGAAAGCACCGGGGAGCTGTTTTTT. Translated, it gives CASSHPAESTGELFF.